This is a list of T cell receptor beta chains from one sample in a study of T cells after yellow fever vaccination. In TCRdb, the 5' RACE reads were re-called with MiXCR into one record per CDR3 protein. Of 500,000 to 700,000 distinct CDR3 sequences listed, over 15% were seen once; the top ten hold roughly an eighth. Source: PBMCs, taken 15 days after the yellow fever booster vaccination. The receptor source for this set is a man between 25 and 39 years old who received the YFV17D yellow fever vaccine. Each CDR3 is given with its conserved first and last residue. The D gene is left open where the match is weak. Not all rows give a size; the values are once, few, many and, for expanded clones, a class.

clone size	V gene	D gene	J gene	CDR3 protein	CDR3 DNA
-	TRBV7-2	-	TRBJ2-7	CASSVEVGVFREQYF	TGTGCCAGCAGTGTCGAAGTTGGGGTATTCCGAGAGCAGTACTTC
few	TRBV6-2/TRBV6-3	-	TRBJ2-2	CASKKQQNTGELFF	TGTGCCAGCAAGAAACAGCAGAACACCGGGGAGCTGTTTTTT
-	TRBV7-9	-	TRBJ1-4	CASSSLGVSEKLFF	TGTGCCAGCAGCTCCCTCGGGGTTAGTGAAAAACTGTTTTTT
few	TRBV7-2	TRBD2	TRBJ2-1	CASRPPGGPGDEQFF	TGTGCCAGCAGACCACCGGGAGGCCCCGGGGATGAGCAGTTCTTC
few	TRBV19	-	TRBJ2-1	CASSKLVMRYNEQFF	TGTGCCAGTAGTAAACTAGTCATGAGGTACAATGAGCAGTTCTTC
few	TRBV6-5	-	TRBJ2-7	CASSYSRTVGPYEQYF	TGTGCCAGCAGTTACTCGAGAACTGTTGGCCCCTACGAGCAGTACTTC
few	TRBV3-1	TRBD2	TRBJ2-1	CASSQELVAGGPNEQFF	TGTGCCAGCAGCCAAGAACTGGTGGCGGGAGGGCCCAATGAGCAGTTCTTC
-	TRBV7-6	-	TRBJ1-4	CASSLGPTNEKLFF	TGTGCCAGCAGCTTAGGTCCGACTAATGAAAAACTGTTTTTT
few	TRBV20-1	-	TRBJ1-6	CSAPLAGGNYNSPLHF	TGCAGTGCTCCCCTAGCGGGCGGGAACTATAATTCACCCCTCCACTTT
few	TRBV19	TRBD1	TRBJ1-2	CASNHRDRKYGYTF	TGTGCCAGTAACCATAGGGACAGAAAATATGGCTACACCTTC
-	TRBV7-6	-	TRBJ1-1	CASSFLGPEAFF	TGTGCCAGCAGCTTCCTGGGACCCGAAGCTTTCTTT
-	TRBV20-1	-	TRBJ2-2	CSARPPNTGELFF	TGCAGTGCTAGGCCACCGAACACCGGGGAGCTGTTTTTT
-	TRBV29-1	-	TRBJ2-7	CSVEGQTAGGAYEQYF	TGCAGCGTTGAAGGTCAGACAGCTGGGGGTGCCTACGAGCAGTACTTC
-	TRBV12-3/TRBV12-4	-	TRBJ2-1	CASSLSPGLADTQGAYNEQFF	TGTGCCAGCAGTTTATCCCCAGGCCTAGCCGACACCCAGGGCGCCTACAATGAGCAGTTCTTC
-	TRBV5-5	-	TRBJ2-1	CASSLPLAYEQFF	TGTGCCAGCAGCTTGCCTCTAGCATATGAGCAGTTCTTC
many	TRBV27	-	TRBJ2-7	CATYSSSYEQYF	TGTGCCACCTATTCGAGCTCCTACGAGCAGTACTTC
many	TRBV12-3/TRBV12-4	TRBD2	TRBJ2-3	CASNDGGGPLTSTDTQYF	TGTGCCAGCAACGACGGGGGAGGGCCTTTAACTAGCACAGATACGCAGTATTTT
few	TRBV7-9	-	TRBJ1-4	CASSLVSGRFANEKLFF	TGTGCCAGCAGCTTAGTCTCAGGGAGGTTTGCTAATGAAAAACTGTTTTTT
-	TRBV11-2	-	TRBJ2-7	CASEGLDPGPFSYEQYF	TGTGCCAGCGAAGGGTTGGACCCGGGACCATTCTCCTACGAGCAGTACTTC
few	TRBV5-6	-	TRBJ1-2	CASSLRWDGYTF	TGTGCCAGCAGCTTGCGTTGGGACGGCTACACCTTC
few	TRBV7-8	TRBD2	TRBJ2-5	CASSLLPSGRRRETQYF	TGTGCCAGCAGCTTATTGCCTAGCGGGCGCCGGCGGGAGACCCAGTACTTC
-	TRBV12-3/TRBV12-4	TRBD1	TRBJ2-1	CASSFTGQGGDEQFF	TGTGCCAGCAGTTTTACCGGACAGGGGGGCGATGAGCAGTTCTTC
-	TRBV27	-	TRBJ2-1	CASSFRTPAYEQFF	TGTGCCAGCAGTTTTCGGACGCCAGCCTATGAGCAGTTCTTC
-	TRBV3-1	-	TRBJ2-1	CASSPRDNYNEQFF	TGTGCCAGCAGCCCCCGGGACAACTACAATGAGCAGTTCTTC
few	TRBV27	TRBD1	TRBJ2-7	CASSSSTGGGYEQYF	TGTGCCAGCAGTTCCTCGACAGGGGGCGGGTACGAGCAGTACTTC
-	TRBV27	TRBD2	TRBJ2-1	CASSLPSGHFYNEQFF	TGTGCCAGCAGTTTACCTAGCGGACATTTCTACAATGAGCAGTTCTTC
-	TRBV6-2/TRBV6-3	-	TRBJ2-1	CAGERTRNPDEQFF	TGTGCCGGAGAGCGGACCCGGAACCCCGATGAGCAGTTCTTC
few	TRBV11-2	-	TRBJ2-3	CASSLSGTSYTDTQYF	TGTGCCAGCAGCTTATCTGGGACCTCGTACACAGATACGCAGTATTTT